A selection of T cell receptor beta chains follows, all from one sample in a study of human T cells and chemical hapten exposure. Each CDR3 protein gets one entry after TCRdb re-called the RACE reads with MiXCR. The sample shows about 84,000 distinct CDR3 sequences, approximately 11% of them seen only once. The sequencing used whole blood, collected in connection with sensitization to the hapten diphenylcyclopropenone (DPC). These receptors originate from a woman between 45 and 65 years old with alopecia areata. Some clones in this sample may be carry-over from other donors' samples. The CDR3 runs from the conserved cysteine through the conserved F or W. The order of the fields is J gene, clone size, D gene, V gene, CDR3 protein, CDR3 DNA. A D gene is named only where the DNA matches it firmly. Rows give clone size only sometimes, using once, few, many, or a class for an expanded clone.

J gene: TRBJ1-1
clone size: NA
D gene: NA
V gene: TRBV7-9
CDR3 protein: CASLPDRMNTEAFF
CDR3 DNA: TGTGCCAGCTTACCCGACAGAATGAACACTGAAGCTTTCTTT

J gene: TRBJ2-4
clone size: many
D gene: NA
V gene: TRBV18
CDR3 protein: CASSPAQQNIQYF
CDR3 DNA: TGTGCCAGCTCACCGGCACAGCAAAACATTCAGTACTTC

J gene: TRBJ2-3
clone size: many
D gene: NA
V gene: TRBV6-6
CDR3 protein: CASNQGGRGTDTQYF
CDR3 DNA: TGTGCCAGCAATCAGGGAGGCCGGGGCACAGATACGCAGTATTTT

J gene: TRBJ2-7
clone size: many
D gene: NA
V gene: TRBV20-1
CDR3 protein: CSARAPSRQFRYEQYF
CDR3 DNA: TGCAGTGCTAGAGCCCCCTCGCGACAGTTCCGCTACGAGCAGTACTTC

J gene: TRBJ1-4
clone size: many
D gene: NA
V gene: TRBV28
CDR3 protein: CASNLSQGRGKLFF
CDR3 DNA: TGTGCCAGCAATCTATCCCAGGGCCGGGGAAAACTGTTTTTT

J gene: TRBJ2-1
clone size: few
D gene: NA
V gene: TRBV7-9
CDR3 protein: CASSLTGSPRDEQFF
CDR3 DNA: TGTGCCAGCAGCTTGACAGGCTCCCCCCGGGATGAGCAGTTCTTC

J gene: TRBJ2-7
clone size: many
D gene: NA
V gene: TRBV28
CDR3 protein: CASKSAGNAYEQYF
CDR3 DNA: TGTGCCAGCAAGTCAGCGGGCAATGCCTACGAGCAGTACTTC

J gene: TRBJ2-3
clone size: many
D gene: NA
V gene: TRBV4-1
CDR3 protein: CASSQDYGTKIGTQYF
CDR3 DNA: TGCGCCAGCAGCCAAGACTATGGGACCAAAATCGGTACGCAGTATTTT

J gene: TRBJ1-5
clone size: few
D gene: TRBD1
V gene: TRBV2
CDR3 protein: CASSRPGQGAGQPQHF
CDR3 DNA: TGTGCCAGCAGCCGCCCGGGACAGGGGGCAGGTCAGCCCCAGCATTTT

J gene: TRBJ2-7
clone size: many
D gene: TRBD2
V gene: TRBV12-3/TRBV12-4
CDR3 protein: CASSTGTSGESYEQYF
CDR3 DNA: TGTGCCAGCAGTACCGGGACTAGCGGGGAGAGTTACGAGCAGTACTTC

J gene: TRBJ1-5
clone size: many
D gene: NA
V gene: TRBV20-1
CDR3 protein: CSARDSTGRDSNQPQHF
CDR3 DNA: TGCAGTGCTAGAGACTCTACAGGGCGGGATAGCAATCAGCCCCAGCATTTT

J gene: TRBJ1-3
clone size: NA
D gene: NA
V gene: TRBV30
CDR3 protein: CAWSAVGAGNTIYF
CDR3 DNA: TGTGCCTGGAGCGCCGTGGGGGCTGGAAACACCATATATTTT

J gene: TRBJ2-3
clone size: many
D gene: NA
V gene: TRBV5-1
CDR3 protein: CASSPPEGGDTQYF
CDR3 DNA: TGCGCCAGCAGTCCGCCGGAGGGGGGAGATACGCAGTATTTT

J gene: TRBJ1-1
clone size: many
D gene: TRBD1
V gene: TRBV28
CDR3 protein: CASRSGGLEAFF
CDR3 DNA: TGTGCCAGCAGGTCAGGGGGCCTCGAAGCTTTCTTT

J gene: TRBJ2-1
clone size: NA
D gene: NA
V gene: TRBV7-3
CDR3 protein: CASSSHAAGKYNEQFF
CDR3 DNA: TGTGCCAGCAGCTCCCACGCGGCGGGAAAATACAATGAGCAGTTCTTC

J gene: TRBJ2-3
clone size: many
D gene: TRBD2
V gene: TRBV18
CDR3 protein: CASSPLAGRKEDTQYF
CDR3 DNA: TGTGCCAGCTCACCCCTAGCGGGAAGGAAGGAAGATACGCAGTATTTT

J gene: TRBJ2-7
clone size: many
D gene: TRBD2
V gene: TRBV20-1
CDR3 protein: CSARLTGTRTHEQYF
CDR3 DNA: TGCAGTGCTAGACTTACTGGGACTAGGACACACGAGCAGTACTTC

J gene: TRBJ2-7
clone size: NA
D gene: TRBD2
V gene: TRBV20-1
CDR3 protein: CSASGGFYEQYF
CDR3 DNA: TGCAGTGCCAGCGGGGGTTTTTACGAGCAGTACTTC

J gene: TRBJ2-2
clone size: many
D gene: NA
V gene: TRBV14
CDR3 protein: CASSQLQNTGELFF
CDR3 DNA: TGTGCCAGCAGCCAGTTGCAGAACACCGGGGAGCTGTTTTTT

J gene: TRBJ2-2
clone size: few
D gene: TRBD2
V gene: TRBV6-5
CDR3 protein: CASRLGTSGTGELFF
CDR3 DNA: TGTGCCAGCAGGCTGGGGACTAGCGGGACCGGGGAGCTGTTTTTT

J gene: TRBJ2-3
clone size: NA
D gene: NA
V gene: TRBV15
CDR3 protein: CATSPGTSTDTQYF
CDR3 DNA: TGTGCCACCAGCCCCGGGACTAGCACAGATACGCAGTATTTT

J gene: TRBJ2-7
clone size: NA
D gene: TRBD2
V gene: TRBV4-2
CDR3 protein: CASSQGWRERLF
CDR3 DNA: TGTGCCAGCAGCCAAGGGTGGCGGGAGCGTCTCTTC

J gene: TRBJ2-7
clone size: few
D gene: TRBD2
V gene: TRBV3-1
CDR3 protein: CASSPRLAGDEQYF
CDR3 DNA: TGTGCCAGCAGCCCCCGGTTAGCGGGAGACGAGCAGTACTTC

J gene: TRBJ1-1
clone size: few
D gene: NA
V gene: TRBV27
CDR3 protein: CASRKGVGVTEAFF
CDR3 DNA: TGTGCCAGCAGGAAAGGGGTAGGGGTAACTGAAGCTTTCTTT

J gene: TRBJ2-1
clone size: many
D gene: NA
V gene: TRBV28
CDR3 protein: CASRLGGTPIREQFF
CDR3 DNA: TGTGCCAGCAGACTTGGCGGGACCCCTATCCGGGAGCAGTTCTTC

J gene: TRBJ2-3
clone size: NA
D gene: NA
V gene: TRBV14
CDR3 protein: CASSQDHQSTQYF
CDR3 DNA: TGTGCCAGCAGCCAAGATCACCAGAGTACGCAGTATTTT

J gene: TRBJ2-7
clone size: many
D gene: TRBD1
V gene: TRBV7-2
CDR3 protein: CASSTRTGIYEQYF
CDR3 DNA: TGTGCCAGCAGCACCAGGACAGGGATCTACGAGCAGTACTTC

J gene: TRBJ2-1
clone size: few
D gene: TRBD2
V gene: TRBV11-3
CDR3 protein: CASSLGLAAYNEQFF
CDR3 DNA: TGTGCCAGCAGCTTGGGACTAGCGGCCTACAATGAGCAGTTCTTC

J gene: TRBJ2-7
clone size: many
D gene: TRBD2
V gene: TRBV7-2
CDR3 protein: CASSLEVGRAYEQYF
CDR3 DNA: TGTGCCAGCAGCTTAGAGGTCGGGAGGGCGTACGAGCAGTACTTC

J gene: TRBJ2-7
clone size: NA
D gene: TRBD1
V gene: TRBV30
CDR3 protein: CAWKGGPGDEQYF
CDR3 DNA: TGTGCCTGGAAAGGGGGCCCCGGGGACGAGCAGTACTTC

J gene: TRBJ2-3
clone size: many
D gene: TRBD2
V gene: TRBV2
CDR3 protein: CASGGTSGRALDTQYF
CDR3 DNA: TGTGCCAGCGGGGGGACTAGCGGGAGGGCCTTGGATACGCAGTATTTT

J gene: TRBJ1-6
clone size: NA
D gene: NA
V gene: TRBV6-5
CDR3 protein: CASSYSQGRASYNSPLHF
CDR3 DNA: TGTGCCAGCAGTTACTCACAGGGCCGAGCCTCCTATAATTCACCCCTCCACTTT

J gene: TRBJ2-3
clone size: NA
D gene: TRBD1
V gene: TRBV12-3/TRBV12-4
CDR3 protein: CASSRDRATDTQCF
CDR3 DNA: TGTGCCAGCAGTCGAGACAGGGCCACAGATACGCAGTGTTTT

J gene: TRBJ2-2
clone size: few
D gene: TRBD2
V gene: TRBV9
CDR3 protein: CASSVGAGVTGELFF
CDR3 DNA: TGTGCCAGCAGCGTAGGGGCGGGAGTCACCGGGGAGCTGTTTTTT

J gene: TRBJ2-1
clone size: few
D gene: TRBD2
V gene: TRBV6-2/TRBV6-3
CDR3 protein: CASRPGLAGPSYNEQFF
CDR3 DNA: TGTGCCAGCAGGCCGGGACTAGCGGGACCATCCTACAATGAGCAGTTCTTC

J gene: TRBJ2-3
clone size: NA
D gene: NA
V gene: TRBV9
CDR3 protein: CASSVDGPLDTQYF
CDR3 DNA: TGTGCCAGCAGCGTAGACGGCCCTTTAGATACGCAGTATTTT

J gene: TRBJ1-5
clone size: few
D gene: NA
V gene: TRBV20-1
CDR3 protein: CSAPGRNNQPQHF
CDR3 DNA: TGCAGTGCCCCCGGGAGGAACAATCAGCCCCAGCATTTT

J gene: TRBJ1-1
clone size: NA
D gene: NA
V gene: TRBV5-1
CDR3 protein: CASSFLGSTEVFF
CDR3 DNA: TGCGCCAGCAGCTTCCTAGGGAGCACTGAAGTTTTCTTT

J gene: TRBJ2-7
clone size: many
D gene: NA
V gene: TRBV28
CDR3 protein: CASSLTIGHEQYF
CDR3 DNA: TGTGCCAGCAGTTTAACCATCGGTCACGAGCAGTACTTC

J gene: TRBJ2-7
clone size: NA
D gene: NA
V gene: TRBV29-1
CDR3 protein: CSVFPGRGPYEQYF
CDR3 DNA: TGCAGCGTTTTCCCGGGCAGGGGACCCTACGAGCAGTACTTC

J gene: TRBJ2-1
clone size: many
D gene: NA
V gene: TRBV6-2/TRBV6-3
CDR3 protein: CASSLPSTANEQFF
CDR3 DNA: TGTGCCAGCAGTCTACCTAGCACAGCGAATGAGCAGTTCTTC

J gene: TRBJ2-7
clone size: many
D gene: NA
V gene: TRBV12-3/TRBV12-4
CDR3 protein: CASSIQGRNEQYF
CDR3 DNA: TGTGCCAGCAGTATACAGGGTCGGAACGAGCAGTACTTC

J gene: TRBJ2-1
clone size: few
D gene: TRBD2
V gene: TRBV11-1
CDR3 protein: CASSLARLAGGKNEQFF
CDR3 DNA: TGTGCCAGCAGCTTAGCCCGACTAGCGGGAGGGAAAAATGAGCAGTTCTTC

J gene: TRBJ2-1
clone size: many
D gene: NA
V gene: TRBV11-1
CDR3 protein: CASSLVLGSYNEQFF
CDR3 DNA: TGTGCCAGCAGCTTGGTATTAGGATCCTACAATGAGCAGTTCTTC

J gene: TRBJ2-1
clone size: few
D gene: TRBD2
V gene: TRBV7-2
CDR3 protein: CASSVSRTSGRSGEQFF
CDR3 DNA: TGTGCCAGCAGCGTCAGCCGGACTAGCGGGAGGTCGGGTGAGCAGTTCTTC

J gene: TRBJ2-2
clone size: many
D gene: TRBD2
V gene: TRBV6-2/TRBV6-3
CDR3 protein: CASSGGLAGTGELFF
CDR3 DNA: TGTGCCAGCAGTGGGGGACTAGCGGGAACCGGGGAGCTGTTTTTT

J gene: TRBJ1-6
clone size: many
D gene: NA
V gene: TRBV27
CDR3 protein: CASSRDNSPLHF
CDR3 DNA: TGTGCCAGCAGCCGGGACAATTCACCCCTCCACTTT

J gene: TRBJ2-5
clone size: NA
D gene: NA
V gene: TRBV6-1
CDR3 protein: CASSPLASETQYF
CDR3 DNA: TGTGCCAGCAGTCCTCTAGCGTCAGAGACCCAGTACTTC

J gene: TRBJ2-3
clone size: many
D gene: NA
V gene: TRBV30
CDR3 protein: CAWSARPLPTAQYF
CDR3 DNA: TGTGCCTGGAGTGCCCGTCCTCTACCTACGGCGCAGTATTTT

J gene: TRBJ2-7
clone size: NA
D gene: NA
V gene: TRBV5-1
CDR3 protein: CASSLEGPPYEQYF
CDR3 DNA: TGCGCCAGCAGCTTGGAAGGGCCTCCCTACGAGCAGTACTTC

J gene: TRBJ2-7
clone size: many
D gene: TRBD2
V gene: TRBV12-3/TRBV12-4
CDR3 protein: CASSRGLAGEEQYF
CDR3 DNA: TGTGCCAGCAGCCGAGGACTAGCGGGAGAGGAGCAGTACTTC

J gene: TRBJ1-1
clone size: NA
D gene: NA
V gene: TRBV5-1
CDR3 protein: CASRVGTVNTEAFF
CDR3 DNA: TGCGCCAGCAGGGTCGGGACGGTGAACACTGAAGCTTTCTTT

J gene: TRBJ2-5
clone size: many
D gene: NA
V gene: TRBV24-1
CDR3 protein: CATSALGETQYF
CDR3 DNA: TGTGCCACCAGTGCGTTGGGGGAGACCCAGTACTTC

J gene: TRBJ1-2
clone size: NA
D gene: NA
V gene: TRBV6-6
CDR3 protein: CASTHPGDRTYGYTF
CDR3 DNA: TGTGCCAGCACTCACCCAGGGGACCGCACCTATGGCTACACCTTC

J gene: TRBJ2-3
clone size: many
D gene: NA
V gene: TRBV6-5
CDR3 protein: CASSYFGASTDTQYF
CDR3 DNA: TGTGCCAGCAGTTACTTCGGCGCTAGCACAGATACGCAGTATTTT

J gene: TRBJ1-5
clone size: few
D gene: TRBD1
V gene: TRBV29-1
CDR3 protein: CSVATGGGQPQHF
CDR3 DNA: TGCAGCGTTGCTACAGGGGGAGGTCAGCCCCAGCATTTT

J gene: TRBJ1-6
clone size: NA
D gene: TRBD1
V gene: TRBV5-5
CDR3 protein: CASSRDSRNSPLHF
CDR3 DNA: TGTGCCAGCAGCCGGGACAGCCGTAATTCACCCCTCCACTTT

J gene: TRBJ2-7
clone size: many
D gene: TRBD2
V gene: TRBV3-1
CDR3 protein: CASSKMGGLAGVSSYEQYF
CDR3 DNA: TGTGCCAGCAGCAAGATGGGCGGACTAGCGGGAGTTTCCTCCTACGAGCAGTACTTC

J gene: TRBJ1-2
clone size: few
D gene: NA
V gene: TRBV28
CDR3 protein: CASSLGAANYGYTF
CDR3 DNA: TGTGCCAGCAGTTTAGGGGCGGCTAACTATGGCTACACCTTC